The T cell receptor (beta chain) under discussion was sequenced for a study of cytomegalovirus exposure and HLA in healthy donors (TCRdb year 2017). Context from the whole study: In an earlier analysis of 550 to 750 of the donors, about 260 Gb of sequence data and 120 million or so unique TCR beta sequences from about 190 million T cells were reported. In an earlier analysis of 500 to 650 of the donors, high-throughput TCR beta sequencing was used to judge whether each TCR beta V gene segment behaved as functional or pseudogenic. Donor age, sex, ethnicity and CMV serostatus were compiled alongside the repertoire data. The study was designed to test whether signatures of past pathogen exposure could be identified by cataloging public T cell receptors. Around 300 gigabases of sequencing data and 70 million to 100 million unique TCR sequences were included in an early release covering several hundred HLA-typed donors. Four or five DR-DQ haplotypes were handled as single units for association and clustering, since linkage in the cohort was strong. Besides the first cohort of some 670 subjects, a separate validation cohort made up of 90 to 150 different subjects was used. High-throughput TCR immunosequencing, statistical association of individual TCRs with disease status, and machine learning were combined to predict cytomegalovirus infection status. The study profiled the T cell repertoires of hundreds of subjects by immunosequencing and related them to cytomegalovirus serostatus. Rather than drawing on any new phenotypic data, the later analysis identified candidate immune exposures from TCR beta sequences and the way those sequences occurred across donors. Of the approximately 400 genotyped donors, roughly 80% were placed in the genetic ancestry cluster associated with self-reported Caucasian donors. A later genetic analysis took genome-wide SNP genotypes for about 60% of the roughly 670 donors and used that subset as a discovery cohort. A later analysis re-analyzed previously published TCR beta repertoires from hundreds of donors and added high-resolution HLA genotyping to study TCR occurrence patterns. Typing coverage differed by locus: A, B, C, DRB1 and DQB1 were typed in roughly 620-630 donors, DQA1 in roughly 500, DPA1 in roughly 590, and DPB1 in 472. Among almost 400 genotyped donors of the cohort, an average of 235,054 unique TCR beta nucleotide sequences were sequenced per donor, around a sixth of them non-productive. Class I and class II HLA loci were covered by the typing at four-digit resolution. Every repertoire in the discovery cohort had been generated on one and the same sequencing platform. Study-wide conclusions, independent of this receptor: In the study, some 160 TCR beta chains were listed as associated with cytomegalovirus. Some 15 rarely observed V segments, including chromosome 9 orphons, were excluded from the earlier analysis of some 590 of the donors because counts were too low. HLA typing was unavailable for some donors at each locus, so association tests used only the typed subset. V-gene and J-gene trimming of TCR beta chains was associated with a missense DCLRE1C variant in a later genetic analysis, and the association was replicated in an independent cohort. A later analysis found that most CMV-associated TCR beta chains appeared HLA-restricted, with HLA associations seemingly driven largely by CMV exposure. A later analysis reported that several top co-occurrence clusters appeared linked to parvovirus B19, influenza, CMV and Epstein-Barr virus. Compared with equally common non-associated chains, HLA-associated TCR beta chains in a later analysis were more clonally expanded and had lower generation probabilities. Most TCR sequences were observed very rarely across donors, whereas some public TCRs were present in many individuals. Correlated functional status among segregating V segments might reflect linkage disequilibrium, but an unknown experimental factor could not be ruled out. A later analysis found that TCR association rates varied across HLA loci, with DRB1 alleles showing the most associated TCRs and HLA-C alleles the fewest. Cytomegalovirus status was reported to be diagnosed by the classifier with high specificity and sensitivity in both the original and validation cohorts. Only TCR beta chains were sequenced in this cohort, and the absence of alpha or paired-chain data limited detectable features. A later analysis associated 15,000 to 20,000 TCR beta sequences with specific HLA alleles at a false discovery rate of 0.05. The authors suggested that the approach could potentially be generalized to other disease states and immunological phenotypes. In vitro tests confirmed that a few of the cytomegalovirus-associated TCR beta chains recognize cytomegalovirus antigens. A cluster of highly shared sequence variants was judged likely to represent a technical artifact of the sequencing pipeline. A further reported finding was that TCR beta sequences accurately predicted the HLA-A and HLA-B alleles for most subjects in the first cohort. According to a later genetic analysis, donors in an Asian-associated ancestry cluster had fewer N-insertions in productive TCRs than the approximately 670-donor mean. Sequencing depth was assumed to be roughly uniform across donors in the presence/absence analyses, though that assumption may not hold. For the cohort, immune exposure information was limited to CMV serostatus. Broadly in line with IMGT annotations, most TCR beta V segments showed up in productive rearrangements about 90% or about 30% of the time in an earlier analysis of several hundred of the donors. Assigning TCR associations to individual alleles was difficult when HLA alleles, especially DR and DQ, strongly co-occurred.

Comment on this clone: What this receptor recognizes is not known. No base-level quality is on record; no much larger clone is a single base apart.

The cohort was made up of approximately 670 healthy bone marrow donors. At the time of sampling, all cohort members were nominally healthy, though unrecorded immune exposures were likely present. The donor tested CMV seropositive and was one of the 289 seropositive cohort members. A peripheral blood sample was collected from each donor, and TCR beta sequencing was performed on peripheral blood mononuclear cells. The Qiagen DNeasy Blood Extraction Kit was used to extract genomic DNA from the blood cell samples. The protocol used for the library was the immunoSEQ multiplex PCR assay. For the multiplex PCR, a mixture combining 60 forward primers for TCR Vbeta segments and 13 reverse primers for TCR Jbeta segments was used. The CDR3 region of rearranged TCR beta genes was amplified from genomic DNA by a multiplex PCR assay. Amplified TCR beta libraries were sequenced as 87-base-pair reads on the Illumina HiSeq System. The published analysis was carried out like this. In a later analysis, roughly 80 million unique TCR beta chains were counted across the roughly 610 repertoires, and roughly 11 million of these chains were shared by at least two donors. To remove PCR and sequencing errors, raw reads were error-corrected and collapsed into unique sequences using a nearest-neighbor algorithm that merged closely related sequences. Alignment of CDR3 sequences to IMGT reference sequences was used to assign V, D and J gene segments. For a sequence to be retained, a match of at least six nucleotides to both a V gene segment and a J gene segment was required. A rearrangement counted as productive if the CDR3 had no stop codons and remained in frame with V and J, and every other rearrangement counted as non-productive. CDR3 was defined according to IMGT convention as the region running from the second conserved V-encoded cysteine to the conserved J-encoded phenylalanine. In an earlier analysis of around 540 of the donors, sequences lacking an unambiguous match to a single V gene segment were excluded. In an earlier analysis of approximately 500 of the donors, a V segment was called functional when productive rearrangements were above 56.7%, and segregating when the standard deviation between donors exceeded 5%. A statistical classification framework was built to diagnose cytomegalovirus status from the catalog of TCR beta chain sequences. In a later analysis, V and J genes were assigned by comparing TCR nucleotide sequences against IMGT/GENE-DB human TR gene sequences. The TCRdist pipeline was used in a later analysis to assign CDR3 sequences and most-parsimonious VDJ recombination scenarios. In a later analysis, each TCR beta chain was defined by its CDR3 amino acid sequence together with its V-gene family, and reads without a unique V-gene family were excluded. To address suspected cross-contamination and a sequencing artifact, a later analysis removed over 500 highly shared, low-generation-probability nucleotide sequences. In a later analysis, a clonal expansion index was calculated for each public chain from normalized within-repertoire ranks of inferred template counts. A later analysis computed generation probabilities with a VDJ recombination model fitted to out-of-frame rearrangements, and checked the results against IGoR. In a later analysis, hypergeometric tests were used to score TCR-TCR, TCR-HLA and TCR-CMV co-occurrence, with a repertoire-size bias correction applied to TCR pairs. False discovery rates were estimated in a later analysis by permuting HLA or CMV assignments 20 times. In a later analysis, co-occurring TCRs were grouped using DBSCAN, with TCRdist sequence similarity added in when clustering inside HLA-allele-positive subsets. For co-occurrence clustering, repertoires with fewer than 30,000 or more than 120,000 public chains were excluded, along with five repertoires with anomalous nucleotide sharing. Held by TCRdb, this immuneACCESS table contains in-frame sequences only and omits some clones. Under half of the omission traces to an unresolved V gene where checked; the cause of the rest is unknown. V and J calls and clone size are those listed in that table; D and trimming were worked out from the DNA. Here the sample has 180,000 or so clones; approximately 83% occur a single time. Roughly 9.3% of the sample is taken by the ten largest.

Source material: PBMCs. This TCR was sampled from a man in his late teens or twenties in good health and CMV-seropositive.

CDR3 region: CASSGRQGEGWCTF. In nucleotide form, the sequence is TGTGCCAGCAGTGGGCGACAGGGAGAGGGGTGGTGCACCTTC. The chain uses TRBV6-1 and TRBJ1-2, and 7 junction bases match TRBD1. Inclusive of the bounding cysteine and phenylalanine, the CDR3 is 14 residues long. Only CDR3 DNA remains: 42 bases, in frame from the first base. The junction shows trimming of 4 bases on V and 13 bases on J, and the gene matches do not reach 15 bases of it. The germline V gene sets CDR1 to MNHNS and CDR2 to SASEGT.